The 30 T cell receptor beta chains reported below all come from one sample, sequenced in a study of cytomegalovirus exposure and HLA in healthy donors. 60 Vbeta and 13 Jbeta primers were used in PCR. Profiled with immunoSEQ multiplex PCR; TCRdb holds only in-frame clones, not every one. The table includes around 200,000 clones, roughly 87% detected once. Material: PBMCs. The receptors were sampled from a man aged 40-50 years in good health and CMV-seropositive.

J is TRBJ2-1 and V is TRBV19; 7 positions agree with TRBD2. The CDR3 loop spans 16 amino acids. Germline V gene data show CDR1 as LNHDA and CDR2 as SQIVND (reference sequence). V was clipped by 7 bases and J by 5 bases; unmatched bases: 14. The CDR3 DNA reads TGTGCCAGTACCTCACTTGGGGCTAGCGGTAACAATGAGCAGTTCTTC. Amino acid sequence: CASTSLGASGNNEQFF. Combining the CDR3 with reference TRBV19 and TRBJ2-1 gives the whole variable domain DGGITQSPKYLFRKEGQNVTLSCEQNLNHDAMYWYRQDPGQGLRLIYYSQIVNDFQKGDIAEGYSVSREKKESFPLTVTSAQKNPTAFYLCASTSLGASGNNEQFFGPGTRLTVL.

The chain combines TRBV19 with TRBJ2-1; TRBD1 matches 9 bases. The CDR3 covers 15 residues. Germline assignment: CDR1 LNHDA and CDR2 SQIVND (reference sequence). V lost 4 bases, J lost 1 base, and 2 bases stayed unmatched. CDR3 residues: CASSRQGGSYNEQFF. CDR3 nucleotide sequence: TGTGCCAGTAGTAGACAGGGGGGATCCTACAATGAGCAGTTCTTC.

The DNA for the CDR3 is TGTGCCAGCAGCTTGGGGACAGGGGGCCTCGACTATGGCTACACCTTC. Translated, it gives CASSLGTGGLDYGYTF. This chain joins TRBV5-4 and TRBJ1-2; 11 bases fit TRBD1. Germline V gene lookup returns CDR1 SGHNT and CDR2 YYREEE (reference sequence). V gave up 0 bases and J gave up 3 bases; unmatched junction bases: 4. This CDR3 is 16 amino acids long.

This sequence joins TRBV27 and TRBJ2-1; TRBD2 matches 11 bases. Germline values: CDR1 MNHEY, CDR2 SMNVEV (reference sequence). Trimming at V came to 3 bases and at J to 8 bases, leaving 3 bases not matched to a gene. This CDR3 is 14 amino acids long. The CDR3 sequence is CASSFSGRADEQFF. The CDR3, as DNA: TGTGCCAGCAGTTTTAGCGGGAGGGCGGATGAGCAGTTCTTC.

The V and J genes are TRBV4-1 and TRBJ2-1; tentative D call: TRBD2 (7 bases). The V gene lost 0 bases and the J gene lost 0 bases, with 15 bases spanning the gap. There are 18 residues in the CDR3. Germline V gene lookup returns CDR1 MGHRA and CDR2 YSYEKL. Here the CDR3 reads CASSQEGGGSFSYNEQFF. As DNA, the CDR3 is TGCGCCAGCAGCCAAGAAGGGGGAGGGAGCTTCTCCTACAATGAGCAGTTCTTC.

V gene TRBV18 combines with J gene TRBJ2-7, with 11 bases that match TRBD1. Per germline, CDR1 KGHSH and CDR2 LQKENI. This CDR3 is built from 15 residues. The trim removed 3 bases at V and 5 bases at J, leaving 6 bases unmatched. CDR3 residues: CASSPGTGGGDEQYF. The CDR3 DNA reads TGTGCCAGCTCACCCGGGACAGGGGGGGGTGACGAGCAGTACTTC.

The chain combines TRBV5-1 with TRBJ2-5; 8 nucleotides match TRBD1. Germline lookup yields CDR1 SGHRS and CDR2 YFSETQ. The V gene end was trimmed by 7 bases and the J gene end by 1 base; junction bases not matched to a gene: 9. CDR3 size: 15 residues. The chain's CDR3 is CASSQGQVGQETQYF. The CDR3 region has the DNA TGCGCCAGCTCCCAGGGACAGGTCGGCCAAGAGACCCAGTACTTC. Together with reference TRBV5-1 and TRBJ2-5, the CDR3 gives the full variable domain: KAGVTQTPRYLIKTRGQQVTLSCSPISGHRSVSWYQQTPGQGLQFLFEYFSETQRNKGNFPGRFSGRQFSNSRSEMNVSTLELGDSALYLCASSQGQVGQETQYFGPGTRLLVL.

This clone turned up a few times. This chain joins TRBV13 and TRBJ2-1, with 8 bases matching TRBD2. This CDR3 comprises 14 residues. V was clipped by 0 bases and J by 7 bases; unmatched bases: 2. Germline V gene sequence: CDR1 PRHDT, CDR2 FYEKMQ (reference sequence). In DNA, the CDR3 is TGTGCCAGCAGCTTAGGCGGCGGGAGGAATGAGCAGTTCTTC. This gives the protein CASSLGGGRNEQFF.

The chain is built from TRBV5-1 and TRBJ1-5; no clear D. CDR1 and CDR2 (germline): SGHRS, YFSETQ. Trimming shortened V by 3 bases and J by 4 bases, and 8 bases separated the two germline ends. This CDR3 has 13 residues. The CDR3 nucleotides are TGCGCCAGCAGCTGGACGGGAAATCAGCCCCAGCATTTT. Translation gives CASSWTGNQPQHF.

This clone was counted a single time. The chain has TRBV6-5 and TRBJ1-3; the match to TRBD1 covers 7 bases. Trimming at V came to 2 bases and at J to 4 bases, leaving 2 bases not matched to a gene. This CDR3 spans 14 amino acids. From germline, CDR1 is MNHEY and CDR2 SVGAGI. The CDR3 region has the DNA TGTGCCAGCAGTTACGGGACAGCCGGAAACACCATATATTTT. It is translated as CASSYGTAGNTIYF.

The V gene is TRBV11-3, the J gene TRBJ1-2, with D possibly being TRBD1 (6 bases). The CDR3 is 15 amino acids. Trimming took 5 bases from V and 4 from J, leaving 17 bases between them. Germline CDR1 reads SGHNT; CDR2 reads YENEEA. DNA for the CDR3: TGTGCCAGCAGCCGTTACAGGGACGCCCTCTATGGCTACACCTTC. Translating gives CASSRYRDALYGYTF.

The chain recombines TRBV27 with TRBJ2-7, with 7 positions matching TRBD1. V shed 6 bases and J 4 bases; nucleotides not matched to a gene: 3. Germline V gene lookup returns CDR1 MNHEY and CDR2 SMNVEV (reference sequence). CDR3 length: 12 residues. The CDR3 spells CASRQGLYEQYF. The CDR3 nucleotides are TGTGCCAGCAGACAGGGGCTGTACGAGCAGTACTTC.

This sequence joins TRBV19 and TRBJ1-5, with 8 bases that match TRBD1. The CDR3 has 14 residues. Trimming cost V 7 bases and J 6 bases; bases outside gene matches: 8. The germline V gene has CDR1 LNHDA and CDR2 SQIVND (reference sequence). CDR3 sequence: CASNTDREGQPQHF. The CDR3, as DNA: TGTGCCAGTAACACGGACAGGGAAGGTCAGCCCCAGCATTTT.

The genes are TRBV27 and TRBJ1-1; 8 nucleotides line up with TRBD1. Germline CDR1 is MNHEY and CDR2 is SMNVEV (reference sequence). Trimming removed 0 bases from V and 4 bases from J; junction bases left unmatched: 4. CDR3 length: 15 amino acids. The CDR3 here is CASSLSSGGGTEAFF. The DNA for the CDR3 is TGTGCCAGCAGTTTATCATCAGGGGGCGGCACTGAAGCTTTCTTT.

The J gene is TRBJ2-1, the V gene TRBV11-2, with 9 bases fitting TRBD1. The CDR3 consists of 15 residues. The V gene end was trimmed by 0 bases and the J gene end by 4 bases; junction bases not matched to a gene: 1. Germline assignment: CDR1 SGHAT and CDR2 FQNNGV. CDR3 protein: CASSLDGTGYNEQFF. The CDR3 DNA follows: TGTGCCAGCAGCTTAGACGGGACAGGGTACAATGAGCAGTTCTTC.

The V and J genes are TRBV5-1 and TRBJ2-3; maybe TRBD2 (6 bases). Trimming cost V 0 bases and J 0 bases, with 11 bases left between them. The CDR3 extends over 16 amino acids. The germline V gene encodes CDR1 SGHRS and CDR2 YFSETQ. The CDR3 here is CASSLDGSGSTDTQYF. The CDR3 bases are TGCGCCAGCAGCTTGGATGGTAGCGGAAGCACAGATACGCAGTATTTT.

The gene calls are TRBV7-3 and TRBJ2-2, with TRBD2 identical over 8 bases. Unmatched junction bases numbered 16, after V lost 0 bases and J lost 7 bases. The CDR3 has 19 amino acids. Per the germline V gene, CDR1 is SGHTA and CDR2 is FQGTGA. CDR3 nucleotide sequence: TGTGCCAGCAGCTTAACGATCGAGACGGGAGGGAAAGGTGACGGGGAGCTGTTTTTT. Its protein is CASSLTIETGGKGDGELFF. Together with reference TRBV7-3 and TRBJ2-2, the CDR3 gives the full variable domain: GAGVSQTPSNKVTEKGKYVELRCDPISGHTALYWYRQSLGQGPEFLIYFQGTGAADDSGLPNDRFFAVRPEGSVSTLKIQRTERGDSAVYLCASSLTIETGGKGDGELFFGEGSRLTVL.

This clone appeared once. V is TRBV9 and J is TRBJ2-7, with D unresolved. Trimming stripped 4 bases from V and 0 bases from J, with 11 bases between. Germline lookup yields CDR1 SGDLS and CDR2 YYNGEE. This CDR3 spans 14 amino acids. The CDR3 coding sequence is TGTGCCAGCAGCCCCTACGGGTACTCCTACGAGCAGTACTTC. Translating gives CASSPYGYSYEQYF.

With regard to this clone: Other DNA sequences from this sample encode an identical CDR3 as well. The chain is built from TRBV11-3 and TRBJ2-3; 11 positions agree with TRBD1. The CDR3 spans 15 residues. Losses at the gene ends were 4 bases for V and 1 base for J; bases not matched to a gene: 1. Germline assignment: CDR1 SGHNT and CDR2 YENEEA. This chain's CDR3 is CASSSGQGGTDTQYF. The CDR3 DNA is TGTGCCAGCAGCTCGGGACAGGGGGGCACAGATACGCAGTATTTT.

A few counts support this clone. One junction end does not reproduce the germline sequence, and a read error may be involved. V gene TRBV7-9 combines with J gene TRBJ2-7; perhaps TRBD1 as D (6 bases). Germline V gives CDR1 SEHNR, CDR2 FQNEAQ (reference sequence). The CDR3 contains 12 residues. The CDR3 DNA reads TGTTCCAGCAGCTTAGAACAGGGCGAGCAGTACTTC. Residues: CSSSLEQGEQYF.

This clone was detected once. This chain joins TRBV11-2 and TRBJ1-1; weak D call: TRBD1 (6 bases). This CDR3 has 14 residues. Trimming removed 6 bases from V and 1 base from J, with 12 bases in between. CDR1 and CDR2 from the germline V gene are SGHAT and FQNNGV. CDR3 DNA sequence: TGTGCCAGCAGGCGTCGACAGGAGAACACTGAAGCTTTCTTT. Protein sequence: CASRRRQENTEAFF.

The CDR3 nucleotides are TGCGCCAGCAGCCCGACTAGCGGGATATTTAATGAGCAGTTCTTC. Its translation is CASSPTSGIFNEQFF. The chain links TRBV4-1 to TRBJ2-1, with 11 nucleotides matching TRBD2. The CDR3 consists of 15 residues. Trimming removed 4 bases from V and 7 bases from J; junction bases left unmatched: 6. Per germline, CDR1 MGHRA and CDR2 YSYEKL.

The V call is TRBV6-5, the J call TRBJ1-1, with a possible D match to TRBD1 (6 bases). The V gene lost 5 bases and the J gene lost 4 bases, with 17 bases spanning the gap. The germline gives CDR1 MNHEY, CDR2 SVGAGI. The CDR3 is 15 residues long. CDR3: CASSRVDRPATEAFF. CDR3 nucleotides: TGTGCCAGCAGTCGAGTAGACAGGCCGGCCACTGAAGCTTTCTTT.

The chain is built from TRBV27 and TRBJ2-3; D remains ambiguous. Germline CDR1 MNHEY, CDR2 SMNVEV (reference sequence). This CDR3 region has 16 residues. The V end lost 0 bases, the J end lost 2 bases, and 12 bases lay between the germline ends. The CDR3 sequence: CASSLSPRPITDTQYF. The CDR3 region has the DNA TGTGCCAGCAGTTTATCGCCCAGGCCTATCACAGATACGCAGTATTTT.

The V call is TRBV5-1, the J call TRBJ2-2; D gene uncertain. The CDR3 sequence is 14 residues long. With 4 bases removed from V and 3 bases from J, the gap between germline ends came to 10 bases. Per germline, CDR1 SGHRS and CDR2 YFSETQ. CDR3 sequence reads: CASSVMGDTGELFF. CDR3 nucleotides: TGCGCCAGCAGCGTAATGGGCGACACCGGGGAGCTGTTTTTT.

This sequence joins TRBV5-6 and TRBJ1-5; TRBD1 agrees at 10 bases. Germline CDR1 is SGHDT and CDR2 is YYEEEE. CDR3 length: 14 amino acids. With V trimmed by 4 bases and J by 5 bases, 3 bases remained unmatched. CDR3 in DNA: TGTGCCAGCAGCAGACAGGGGGCCTATCAGCCCCAGCATTTT. It yields the protein CASSRQGAYQPQHF.

The genes are TRBV11-1 and TRBJ2-3; possibly TRBD2 for D (6 bases). The CDR3 extends over 15 amino acids. From germline, CDR1 is SGHAT and CDR2 FQDESV (reference sequence). Deletions cut 0 bases from V and 5 bases from J, with 12 bases between. This CDR3 is CASSLARGRVDTQYF. The CDR3 DNA sequence: TGTGCCAGCAGCTTAGCACGGGGGAGAGTAGATACGCAGTATTTT.

The table lists this clone with many counts. The genes are TRBV9 and TRBJ2-5, with no clear D. The V and J ends lost 3 bases and 1 base respectively, with 13 bases between them. The CDR3 consists of 15 residues. From germline, CDR1 is SGDLS and CDR2 YYNGEE. DNA for the CDR3: TGTGCCAGCAGCGACCCCCTCGAGATCCAAGAGACCCAGTACTTC. Translated: CASSDPLEIQETQYF. The full variable domain, in which reference TRBV9 and TRBJ2-5 provide the parts outside the CDR3, is DSGVTQTPKHLITATGQRVTLRCSPRSGDLSVYWYQQSLDQGLQFLIQYYNGEERAKGNILERFSAQQFPDLHSELNLSSLELGDSALYFCASSDPLEIQETQYFGPGTRLLVL.

In its sample, this clone was seen a few times. The V gene is TRBV5-1, the J gene TRBJ2-1, with 7 bases fitting TRBD1. J was trimmed by 5 bases and V by 2 bases; bases with no gene match: 10. The length of the CDR3 is 16 residues. Germline CDR1 and CDR2: SGHRS and YFSETQ. DNA of the CDR3: TGCGCCAGCAGCTTTGGATTCGGGACAGATAACAATGAGCAGTTCTTC. Its protein is CASSFGFGTDNNEQFF.

The chain joins TRBV7-8 to TRBJ1-2; 8 bases are shared with TRBD1. The CDR3 is 16 amino acids. Germline values: CDR1 SGHVS, CDR2 FQNEAQ. Unmatched junction bases numbered 9, after V lost 3 bases and J lost 3 bases. CDR3 in DNA: TGTGCCAGCAGCTTTGGACAGGGAAGTTTCGACTATGGCTACACCTTC. Translation gives CASSFGQGSFDYGYTF.